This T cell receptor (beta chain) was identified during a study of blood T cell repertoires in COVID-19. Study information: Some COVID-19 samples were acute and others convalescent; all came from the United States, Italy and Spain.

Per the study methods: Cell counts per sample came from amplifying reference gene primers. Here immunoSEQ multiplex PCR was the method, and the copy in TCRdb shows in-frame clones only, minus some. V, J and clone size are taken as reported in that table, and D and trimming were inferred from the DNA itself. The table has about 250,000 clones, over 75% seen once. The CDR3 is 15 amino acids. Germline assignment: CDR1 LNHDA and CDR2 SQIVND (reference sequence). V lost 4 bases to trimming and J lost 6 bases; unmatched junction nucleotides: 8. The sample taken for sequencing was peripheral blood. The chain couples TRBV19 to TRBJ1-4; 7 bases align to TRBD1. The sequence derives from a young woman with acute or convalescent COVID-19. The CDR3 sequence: CASSRHRGEDEKLFF. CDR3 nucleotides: TGTGCCAGTAGTAGACACAGGGGAGAGGATGAAAAACTGTTTTTT.